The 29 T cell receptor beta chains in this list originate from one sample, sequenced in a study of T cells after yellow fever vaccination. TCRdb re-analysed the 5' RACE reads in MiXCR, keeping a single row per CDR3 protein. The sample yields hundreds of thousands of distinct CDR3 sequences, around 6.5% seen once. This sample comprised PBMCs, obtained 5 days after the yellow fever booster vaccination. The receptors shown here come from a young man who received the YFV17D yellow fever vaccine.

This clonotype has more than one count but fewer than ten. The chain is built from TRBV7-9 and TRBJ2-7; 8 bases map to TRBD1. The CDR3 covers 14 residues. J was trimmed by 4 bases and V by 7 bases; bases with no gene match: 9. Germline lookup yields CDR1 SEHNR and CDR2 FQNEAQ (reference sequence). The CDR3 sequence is CASNSDRVWYEQYF. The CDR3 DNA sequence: TGTGCCAGCAATTCGGACAGGGTATGGTACGAGCAGTACTTC.

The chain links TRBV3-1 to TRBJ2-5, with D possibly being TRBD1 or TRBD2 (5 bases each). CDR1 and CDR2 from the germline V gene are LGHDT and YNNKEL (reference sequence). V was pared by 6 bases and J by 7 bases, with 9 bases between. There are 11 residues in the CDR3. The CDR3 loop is CASRQRGTQYF. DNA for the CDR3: TGTGCCAGCAGACAGAGGGGGACCCAGTACTTC.

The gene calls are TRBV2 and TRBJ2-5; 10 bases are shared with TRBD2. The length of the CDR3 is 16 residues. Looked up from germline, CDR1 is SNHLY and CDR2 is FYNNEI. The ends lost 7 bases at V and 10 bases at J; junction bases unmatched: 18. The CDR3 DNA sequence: TGTGCCAGCAAGGAAGGTGTAGCGGGAGGCCTTTTTGACCAGTACTTC. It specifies CASKEGVAGGLFDQYF.

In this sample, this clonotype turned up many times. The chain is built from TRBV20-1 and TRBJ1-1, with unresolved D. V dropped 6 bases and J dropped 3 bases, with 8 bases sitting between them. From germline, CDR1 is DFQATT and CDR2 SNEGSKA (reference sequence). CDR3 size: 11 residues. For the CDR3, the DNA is TGCAGTGCGGCAGAGTACACTGAAGCTTTCTTT. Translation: CSAAEYTEAFF.

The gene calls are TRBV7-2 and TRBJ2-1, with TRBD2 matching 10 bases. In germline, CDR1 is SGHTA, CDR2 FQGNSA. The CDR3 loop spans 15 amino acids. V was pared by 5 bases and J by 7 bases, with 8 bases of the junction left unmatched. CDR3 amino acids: CASSPASGSVNEQFF. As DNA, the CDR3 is TGTGCCAGCAGCCCTGCTAGCGGGAGTGTAAATGAGCAGTTCTTC.

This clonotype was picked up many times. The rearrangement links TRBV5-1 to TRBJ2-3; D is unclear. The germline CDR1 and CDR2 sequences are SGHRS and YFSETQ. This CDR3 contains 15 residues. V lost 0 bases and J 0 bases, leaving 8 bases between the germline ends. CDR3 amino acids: CASSLADPSTDTQYF. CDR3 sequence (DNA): TGCGCCAGCAGCTTGGCCGACCCTAGCACAGATACGCAGTATTTT. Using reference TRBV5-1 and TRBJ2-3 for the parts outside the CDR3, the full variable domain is KAGVTQTPRYLIKTRGQQVTLSCSPISGHRSVSWYQQTPGQGLQFLFEYFSETQRNKGNFPGRFSGRQFSNSRSEMNVSTLELGDSALYLCASSLADPSTDTQYFGPGTRLTVL.

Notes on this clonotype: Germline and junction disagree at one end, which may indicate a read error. In nucleotides, the CDR3 is TGTGCCACCAGTGATTTTAGAGTGAACACCGGGGGGCTGTTTTTT. It specifies CATSDFRVNTGGLFF. The V and J genes are TRBV24-1 and TRBJ2-2; perhaps TRBD2 as D (6 bases). The CDR3 sequence is 15 residues long. CDR1 is KGHDR, CDR2 SFDVKD, per germline.

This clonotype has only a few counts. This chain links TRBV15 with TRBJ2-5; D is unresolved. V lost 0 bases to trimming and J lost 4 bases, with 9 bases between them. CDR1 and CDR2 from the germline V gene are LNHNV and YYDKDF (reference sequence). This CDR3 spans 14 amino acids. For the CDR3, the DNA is TGTGCCACCAGCAGAGATAGCTCGGGAGAGACCCAGTACTTC. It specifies CATSRDSSGETQYF.

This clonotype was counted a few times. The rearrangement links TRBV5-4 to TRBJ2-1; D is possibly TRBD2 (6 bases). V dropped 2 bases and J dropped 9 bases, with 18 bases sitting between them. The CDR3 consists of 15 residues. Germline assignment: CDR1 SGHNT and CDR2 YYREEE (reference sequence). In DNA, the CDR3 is TGTGCCAGCAGCTTCGTATCGGGAGTATCGGTTGAGCAGTTCTTC. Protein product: CASSFVSGVSVEQFF.

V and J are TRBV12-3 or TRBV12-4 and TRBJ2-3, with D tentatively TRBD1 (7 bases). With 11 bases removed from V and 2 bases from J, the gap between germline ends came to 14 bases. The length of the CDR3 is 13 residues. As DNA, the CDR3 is TGTGCCGGAGGGGACAGATTCACAGATACGCAGTATTTT. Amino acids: CAGGDRFTDTQYF.

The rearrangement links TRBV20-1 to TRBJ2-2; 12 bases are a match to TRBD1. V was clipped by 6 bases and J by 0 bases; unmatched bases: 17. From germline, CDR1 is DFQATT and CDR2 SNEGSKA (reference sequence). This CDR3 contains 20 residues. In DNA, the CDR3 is TGCAGTGCCTCGGGACAGGGGGCTCTGATTGCCTTGTCGAACACCGGGGAGCTGTTTTTT. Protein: CSASGQGALIALSNTGELFF.

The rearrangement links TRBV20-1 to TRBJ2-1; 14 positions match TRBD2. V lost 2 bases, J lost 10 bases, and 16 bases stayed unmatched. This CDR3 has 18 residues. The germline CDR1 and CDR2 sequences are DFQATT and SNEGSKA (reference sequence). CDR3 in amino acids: CSARPYRTSGRSPGEQFF. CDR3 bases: TGCAGTGCTAGACCCTATAGGACTAGCGGGAGGTCCCCGGGAGAGCAGTTCTTC.

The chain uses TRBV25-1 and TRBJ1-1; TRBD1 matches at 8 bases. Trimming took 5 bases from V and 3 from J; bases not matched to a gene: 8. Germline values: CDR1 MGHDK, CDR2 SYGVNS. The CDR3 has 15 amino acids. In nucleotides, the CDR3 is TGTGCCAGCAGTCCCCGGACAGGGTTCGACACTGAAGCTTTCTTT. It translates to CASSPRTGFDTEAFF.

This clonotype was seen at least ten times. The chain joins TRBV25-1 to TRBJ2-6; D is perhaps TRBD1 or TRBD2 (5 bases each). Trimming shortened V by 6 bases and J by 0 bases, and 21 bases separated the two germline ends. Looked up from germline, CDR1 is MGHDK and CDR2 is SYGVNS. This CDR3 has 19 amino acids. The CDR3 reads CASRGPPGTKGSGANVLTF. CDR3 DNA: TGTGCCAGCAGGGGGCCGCCCGGGACCAAAGGCTCTGGGGCCAACGTCCTGACTTTC.

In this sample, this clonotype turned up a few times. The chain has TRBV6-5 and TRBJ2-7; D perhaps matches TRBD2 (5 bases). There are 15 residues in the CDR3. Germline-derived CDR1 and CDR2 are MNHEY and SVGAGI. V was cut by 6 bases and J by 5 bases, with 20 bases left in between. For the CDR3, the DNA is TGTGCCAGCAGAGTCCAGCGGCACCGCCGTGACGAGCAGTACTTC. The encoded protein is CASRVQRHRRDEQYF.

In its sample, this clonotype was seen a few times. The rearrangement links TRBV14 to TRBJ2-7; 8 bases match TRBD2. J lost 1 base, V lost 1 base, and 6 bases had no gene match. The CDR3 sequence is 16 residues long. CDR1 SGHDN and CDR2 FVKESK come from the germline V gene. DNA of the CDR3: TGTGCCAGCAGCCAAGCCCCCACTAGCGGATCCTACGAGCAGTACTTC. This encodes CASSQAPTSGSYEQYF.

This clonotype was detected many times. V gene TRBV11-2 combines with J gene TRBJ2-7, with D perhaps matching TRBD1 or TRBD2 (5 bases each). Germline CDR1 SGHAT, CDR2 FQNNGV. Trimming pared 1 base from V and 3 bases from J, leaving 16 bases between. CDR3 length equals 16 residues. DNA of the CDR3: TGTGCCAGCAGCTTAGGAGTTGGGGGTTTGGGCTACGAGCAGTACTTC. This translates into CASSLGVGGLGYEQYF.

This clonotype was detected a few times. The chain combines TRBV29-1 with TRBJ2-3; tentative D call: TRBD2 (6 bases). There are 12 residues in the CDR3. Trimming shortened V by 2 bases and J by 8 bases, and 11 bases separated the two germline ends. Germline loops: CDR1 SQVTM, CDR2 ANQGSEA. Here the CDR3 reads CSVELRGGTQYF. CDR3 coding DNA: TGCAGCGTTGAACTGAGGGGAGGTACGCAGTATTTT.

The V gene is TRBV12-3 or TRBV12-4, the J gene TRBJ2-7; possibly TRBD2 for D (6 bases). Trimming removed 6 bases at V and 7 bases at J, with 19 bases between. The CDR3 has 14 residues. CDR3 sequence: CASRFDSGSGEQYF. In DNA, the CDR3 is TGTGCCAGCAGATTCGATAGCGGATCGGGGGAGCAGTACTTC.

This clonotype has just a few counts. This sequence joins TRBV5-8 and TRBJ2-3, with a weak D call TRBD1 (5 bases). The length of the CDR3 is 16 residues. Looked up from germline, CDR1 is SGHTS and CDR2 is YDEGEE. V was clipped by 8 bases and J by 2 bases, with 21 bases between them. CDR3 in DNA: TGTGCCAGTCAGATGGGGCGACCGCGATTCACAGATACGCAGTATTTT. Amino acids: CASQMGRPRFTDTQYF.

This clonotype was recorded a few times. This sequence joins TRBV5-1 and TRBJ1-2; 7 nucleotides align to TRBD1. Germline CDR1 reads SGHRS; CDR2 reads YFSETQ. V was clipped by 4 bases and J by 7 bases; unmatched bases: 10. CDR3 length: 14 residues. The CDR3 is CASSLTGKSSGYTF. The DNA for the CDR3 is TGCGCCAGCAGCCTGACAGGGAAGTCGTCTGGCTACACCTTC.

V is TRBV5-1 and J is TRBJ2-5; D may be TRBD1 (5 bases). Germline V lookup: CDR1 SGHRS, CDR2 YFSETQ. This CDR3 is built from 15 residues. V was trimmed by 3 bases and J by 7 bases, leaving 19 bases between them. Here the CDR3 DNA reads TGCGCCAGCAGCTGGGGCGACCGGACCCCGGGGACCCAGTACTTC. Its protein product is CASSWGDRTPGTQYF.

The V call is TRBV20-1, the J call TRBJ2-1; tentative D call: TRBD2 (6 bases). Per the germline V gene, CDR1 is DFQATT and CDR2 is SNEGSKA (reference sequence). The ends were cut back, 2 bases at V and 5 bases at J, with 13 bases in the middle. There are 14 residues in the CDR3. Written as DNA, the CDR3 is TGCAGTGCTAGATTGGGAGGCCCAGACAATGAGCAGTTCTTC. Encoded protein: CSARLGGPDNEQFF.

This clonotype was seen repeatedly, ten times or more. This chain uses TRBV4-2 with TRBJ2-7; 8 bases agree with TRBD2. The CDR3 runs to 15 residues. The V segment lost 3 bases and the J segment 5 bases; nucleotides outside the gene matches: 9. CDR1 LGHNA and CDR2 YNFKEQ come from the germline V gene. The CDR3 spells CASSHLSGSRDEQYF. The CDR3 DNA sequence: TGTGCCAGCAGCCACCTAAGCGGGAGCCGGGACGAGCAGTACTTC.

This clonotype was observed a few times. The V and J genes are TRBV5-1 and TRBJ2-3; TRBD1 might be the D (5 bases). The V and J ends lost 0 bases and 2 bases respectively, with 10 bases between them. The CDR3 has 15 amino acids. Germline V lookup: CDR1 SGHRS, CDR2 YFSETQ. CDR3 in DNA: TGCGCCAGCAGCTTGGACGGACAAAACACAGATACGCAGTATTTT. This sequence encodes CASSLDGQNTDTQYF.

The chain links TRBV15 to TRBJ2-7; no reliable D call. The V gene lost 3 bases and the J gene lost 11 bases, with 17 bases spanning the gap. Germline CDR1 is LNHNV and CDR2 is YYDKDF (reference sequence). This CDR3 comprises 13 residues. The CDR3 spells CATSRAHPSDKYF. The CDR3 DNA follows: TGTGCCACCAGCAGGGCCCACCCCTCGGATAAGTACTTC.

CDR3 in DNA: TGTGCCAGTAGTATCTCTTTTAGGAGGACAGCGTCTGAATCCTACAATGAGCAGTTCTTC. It codes for CASSISFRRTASESYNEQFF. This chain joins TRBV19 and TRBJ2-1; tentative D call: TRBD1 (6 bases). The CDR3 is 20 residues long. Germline V gives CDR1 LNHDA, CDR2 SQIVND (reference sequence). V lost 3 bases, J lost 1 base, and 25 bases lay in between.

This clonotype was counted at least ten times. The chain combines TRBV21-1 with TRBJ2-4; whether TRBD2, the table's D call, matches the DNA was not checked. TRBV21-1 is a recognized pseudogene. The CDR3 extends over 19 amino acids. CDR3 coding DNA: TGTGCCAGCAGAACAGAGGGACCCCGGAGGCAAGTCACCAAAAACATTCAGTACTTC. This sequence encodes CASRTEGPRRQVTKNIQYF.

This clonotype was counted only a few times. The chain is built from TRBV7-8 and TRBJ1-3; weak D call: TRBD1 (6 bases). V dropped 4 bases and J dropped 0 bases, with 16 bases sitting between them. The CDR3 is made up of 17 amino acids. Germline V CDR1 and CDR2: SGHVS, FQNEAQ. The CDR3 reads CASSSLGGRDSGNTIYF. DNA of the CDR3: TGTGCCAGCAGCTCCCTAGGGGGACGGGACTCTGGAAACACCATATATTTT. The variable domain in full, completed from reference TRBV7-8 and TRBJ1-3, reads GAGVSQSPRYKVAKRGQDVALRCDPISGHVSLFWYQQALGQGPEFLTYFQNEAQLDKSGLPSDRFFAERPEGSVSTLKIQRTQQEDSAVYLCASSSLGGRDSGNTIYFGEGSWLTVV.